This TCR beta chain is drawn from a study of T cell responses to AZD1222 COVID-19 vaccine. Data came from immunoSEQ multiplex PCR; TCRdb stores just in-frame clones and leaves some out. Here the sample spans 120,000 or so clones, 80% to 95% being singletons. The V gene lost 4 bases and the J gene lost 10 bases, with 19 bases spanning the gap. CDR3 length: 14 amino acids. In germline, CDR1 is MNHEY, CDR2 SVGAGI. The specimen comprised peripheral blood, sampled 28 days after the second dose of the MenACWY control vaccine. The origin of this receptor is an adult who received the MenACWY meningococcal vaccine as a control. The chain has TRBV6-5 and TRBJ1-1, with D maybe TRBD1 (5 bases). CDR3 in amino acids: CASSSSAGHDGAFF. The CDR3 coding sequence is TGTGCCAGCAGTTCGTCCGCTGGACATGACGGAGCTTTCTTT.